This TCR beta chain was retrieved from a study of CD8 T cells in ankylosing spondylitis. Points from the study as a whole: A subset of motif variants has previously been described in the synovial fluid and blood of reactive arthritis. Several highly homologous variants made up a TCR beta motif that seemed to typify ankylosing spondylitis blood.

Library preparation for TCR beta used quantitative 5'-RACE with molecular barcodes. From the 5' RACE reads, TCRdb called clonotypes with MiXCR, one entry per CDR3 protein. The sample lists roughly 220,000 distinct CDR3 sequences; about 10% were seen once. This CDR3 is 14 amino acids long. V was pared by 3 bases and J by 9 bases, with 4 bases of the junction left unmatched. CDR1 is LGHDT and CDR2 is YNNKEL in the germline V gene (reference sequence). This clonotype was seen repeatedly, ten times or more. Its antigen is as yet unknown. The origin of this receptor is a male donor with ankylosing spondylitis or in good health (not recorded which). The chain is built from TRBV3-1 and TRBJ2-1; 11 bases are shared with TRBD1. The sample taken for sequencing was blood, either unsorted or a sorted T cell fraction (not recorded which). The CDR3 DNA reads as TGTGCCAGCAGCCACTTCGGGACAGGGGGTGAGCAGTTCTTC. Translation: CASSHFGTGGEQFF.